Shown below are 19 T cell receptor beta chains from a single sample sequenced in a study of T cells in Graves' hyperthyroidism and ophthalmopathy. Using RNA transcripts as the source, TCR beta CDR3 regions were amplified. The HTBI primer set served for first-round RT-PCR of the TCR CDR3. TCRdb reanalysed the multiplex PCR reads using MiXCR and keeps one entry per CDR3 protein. The sample carries about 570,000 distinct CDR3 sequences, 46% recorded once. Sequencing was done on a sample of peripheral blood or thyroid tissue (not recorded which). These receptors originate from an adult woman with Graves' disease, either hyperthyroidism or ophthalmopathy (not recorded which).

This clonotype was counted many times. The V call is TRBV12-3 or TRBV12-4, the J call TRBJ1-1; the D is unclear. Trimming removed 4 bases at V and 3 bases at J, with 9 bases between. This CDR3 spans 13 amino acids. The CDR3 coding sequence is TGTGCCAGCAGTTCCCCGGCGGACACTGAAGCTTTCTTT. Translated, it gives CASSSPADTEAFF.

The chain combines TRBV5-1 with TRBJ2-6, with 9 bases aligning to TRBD1. Germline V gene lookup returns CDR1 SGHRS and CDR2 YFSETQ. CDR3 length: 17 amino acids. V was clipped by 4 bases and J by 0 bases; unmatched bases: 5. CDR3 DNA sequence: TGCGCCAGCAGCCAAGGGACAGGGATCTCTGGGGCCAACGTCCTGACTTTC. This sequence encodes CASSQGTGISGANVLTF. The full variable domain, its missing parts supplied by reference TRBV5-1 and TRBJ2-6, is KAGVTQTPRYLIKTRGQQVTLSCSPISGHRSVSWYQQTPGQGLQFLFEYFSETQRNKGNFPGRFSGRQFSNSRSEMNVSTLELGDSALYLCASSQGTGISGANVLTFGAGSRLTVL.

This chain connects TRBV20-1 to TRBJ2-5; tentatively, D is TRBD2 (7 bases). V dropped 1 base and J dropped 1 base, with 13 bases sitting between them. Per the germline V gene, CDR1 is DFQATT and CDR2 is SNEGSKA (reference sequence). The CDR3 length is 15 residues. The CDR3 spells CSARVSGGGQETQYF. As DNA, the CDR3 is TGCAGTGCTAGAGTATCGGGGGGCGGCCAAGAGACCCAGTACTTC.

The chain joins TRBV10-1 to TRBJ2-7; the match to TRBD2 covers 8 bases. Trimming took 5 bases from V and 7 from J; bases not matched to a gene: 7. Germline V gene sequence: CDR1 WNHNN, CDR2 SYGVQD (reference sequence). The CDR3 totals 13 residues. CDR3 loop: CASSRAGAAEQYF. CDR3 sequence (DNA): TGCGCCAGCAGTCGAGCGGGAGCAGCAGAGCAGTACTTC.

V gene TRBV15 combines with J gene TRBJ2-7; a possible D gene is TRBD2 (5 bases). V gave up 1 base and J gave up 2 bases, with 12 bases separating them. The germline gives CDR1 LNHNV, CDR2 YYDKDF (reference sequence). The CDR3 is made up of 15 amino acids. The DNA of the CDR3 is TGTGCCACCAGCAGAGGCAGCGGCACAACCTACGAGCAGTACTTC. Translated: CATSRGSGTTYEQYF. Full variable domain (missing parts from reference TRBV15 and TRBJ2-7): DAMVIQNPRYQVTQFGKPVTLSCSQTLNHNVMYWYQQKSSQAPKLLFHYYDKDFNNEADTPDNFQSRRPNTSFCFLDIRSPGLGDTAMYLCATSRGSGTTYEQYFGPGTRLTVT.

The V and J genes are TRBV25-1 and TRBJ1-4; D may be TRBD1 (6 bases). The CDR3 has 14 residues. Per the germline V gene, CDR1 is MGHDK and CDR2 is SYGVNS. The V end lost 4 bases, the J end lost 14 bases, and 20 bases lay between the germline ends. The CDR3 loop reads CASSATGTLGRLFF. The CDR3 DNA reads TGTGCCAGCAGTGCCACCGGGACACTCGGTAGGCTGTTTTTT.

This clonotype was recorded a few times. V gene TRBV7-8 combines with J gene TRBJ2-7, with D maybe TRBD1 (6 bases). V was cut by 4 bases and J by 1 base, with 20 bases left in between. This CDR3 is 17 amino acids long. Germline CDR1 is SGHVS and CDR2 is FQNEAQ. The DNA of the CDR3 is TGTGCCAGCAGCTGGGGTGTCGGGACAAGCGTATCCTACGAGCAGTACTTC. Encoded protein: CASSWGVGTSVSYEQYF. Full variable domain (remainder filled in from reference TRBV7-8 and TRBJ2-7): GAGVSQSPRYKVAKRGQDVALRCDPISGHVSLFWYQQALGQGPEFLTYFQNEAQLDKSGLPSDRFFAERPEGSVSTLKIQRTQQEDSAVYLCASSWGVGTSVSYEQYFGPGTRLTVT.

The chain couples TRBV9 to TRBJ1-4, with D hard to call. The V end lost 6 bases, the J end lost 8 bases, and 17 bases lay between the germline ends. CDR3 length: 14 amino acids. The V gene's germline CDR1 is SGDLS and CDR2 YYNGEE. The CDR3, as DNA: TGTGCCAGCACGACGGGGAACACCGGGGAAAAACTGTTTTTT. It codes for CASTTGNTGEKLFF.

The table lists this clonotype with many counts. CDR3 DNA sequence: TGTGCCACCAGCGGGGACAACTATGGCTACACCTTC. It codes for CATSGDNYGYTF. The chain has TRBV24-1 and TRBJ1-2, with D maybe TRBD1 (5 bases). Trimming took off 7 bases at V and 2 bases at J, with 7 bases between the two ends. From germline, CDR1 is KGHDR and CDR2 SFDVKD. The CDR3 totals 12 residues.

In this sample, this clonotype turned up many times. V and J are TRBV20-1 and TRBJ1-2; 8 bases agree with TRBD1. Germline CDR1 reads DFQATT; CDR2 reads SNEGSKA (reference sequence). With 1 base clipped from V and 2 bases from J, the junction kept 0 bases outside the gene matches. The CDR3 runs to 13 residues. The CDR3 DNA follows: TGCAGTGCTAGAGGGACAGGGAACTATGGCTACACCTTC. This gives the protein CSARGTGNYGYTF.

J is TRBJ2-5 and V is TRBV11-3, with 9 bases aligning to TRBD2. The germline V gene encodes CDR1 SGHNT and CDR2 YENEEA. There are 18 residues in the CDR3. Trimming at V came to 5 bases and at J to 2 bases, leaving 15 bases not matched to a gene. In DNA, the CDR3 is TGTGCCAGCAGCACCCAACAATTAGCGGGAGTCGAACAAGAGACCCAGTACTTC. Protein: CASSTQQLAGVEQETQYF.

The gene calls are TRBV28 and TRBJ2-7; no definite D call. V lost 6 bases and J 1 base, leaving 13 bases between the germline ends. Germline V gene sequence: CDR1 MDHEN, CDR2 SYDVKM. The CDR3 is 14 residues long. The CDR3 sequence is CASRHPLDSYEQYF. The CDR3, as DNA: TGTGCCAGCAGACACCCGTTGGATTCCTACGAGCAGTACTTC.

The chain joins TRBV28 to TRBJ2-2; a possible D gene is TRBD1 (5 bases). The germline V gene encodes CDR1 MDHEN and CDR2 SYDVKM. This CDR3 has 14 amino acids. V lost 1 base to trimming and J lost 7 bases, with 10 bases between them. The CDR3 nucleotides are TGTGCCAGCAGTTTATCGTCAGGGCTCGGGGAGCTGTTTTTT. This translates into CASSLSSGLGELFF.

This chain uses TRBV24-1 with TRBJ2-1; D unresolved. This CDR3 comprises 15 residues. Germline CDR1 KGHDR, CDR2 SFDVKD. V was pared by 11 bases and J by 7 bases, with 23 bases between. CDR3 region: CASSFSLSDGNEQFF. CDR3 coding DNA: TGTGCCAGCAGCTTCTCCCTTTCGGATGGAAATGAGCAGTTCTTC.

The gene calls are TRBV20-1 and TRBJ1-5, with 8 bases identical to TRBD1. There are 14 residues in the CDR3. The V segment lost 6 bases and the J segment 2 bases; nucleotides outside the gene matches: 6. Germline assignment: CDR1 DFQATT and CDR2 SNEGSKA (reference sequence). CDR3 nucleotides: TGCAGTGCCCCAGAGGACAGGGGCAATCAGCCCCAGCATTTT. Protein sequence: CSAPEDRGNQPQHF.

This clonotype was counted a few times. A much larger clone lies a single base off, so this may be a read error. This rearrangement joins TRBV5-1 to TRBJ1-1; TRBD1 aligns across 8 bases. CDR1 is SGHRS and CDR2 is YFSETQ in the germline V gene. This CDR3 region has 14 residues. CDR3 loop: CAGSSDRELTEAFF. In DNA form, the CDR3 reads TGCGCCGGCAGCTCGGACAGGGAATTGACTGAAGCTTTCTTT.

There are a few counts of this clonotype. Given a much more abundant clone one base away, this may be a read error. The rearrangement uses TRBV10-3 and TRBJ1-4; D remains ambiguous. The germline V gene encodes CDR1 ENHRY and CDR2 SYGVKD. The CDR3 totals 15 residues. V lost 4 bases, J lost 3 bases, and 12 bases lay in between. CDR3 DNA sequence: TGTGCCATCAGTGTGGGCCCAGGAGCTAATGAAAAACTGTTTTTT. It yields the protein CAISVGPGANEKLFF.

The gene calls are TRBV6-6 and TRBJ1-2, with 7 bases identical to TRBD1. This CDR3 comprises 13 residues. J was trimmed by 4 bases and V by 10 bases; bases with no gene match: 9. CDR1 is MNHNY, CDR2 SVGAGI, per germline (reference sequence). The CDR3 here is CATHRGRAYGYTF. The CDR3 region has the DNA TGTGCCACCCATAGGGGGCGGGCCTATGGCTACACCTTC.

The V call is TRBV20-1, the J call TRBJ2-7; D perhaps matches TRBD2 (6 bases). The V gene lost 6 bases and the J gene lost 1 base, with 19 bases spanning the gap. The CDR3 has 15 amino acids. Per germline, CDR1 DFQATT and CDR2 SNEGSKA (reference sequence). The chain's CDR3 is CSARRIAVDSYEQYF. The CDR3, as DNA: TGCAGTGCCCGCCGAATAGCGGTAGATTCCTACGAGCAGTACTTC.